This TCR beta chain was sequenced for a study of blood T cell repertoires in COVID-19. About the study: PBMCs, B-cell-depleted T cells, or T cells were the source of the cDNA or gDNA that made up the material.

Under the authors' procedure: Quantification of nucleated cells was approximated via reference gene primer amplification. Sequencing used immunoSEQ multiplex PCR; TCRdb keeps in-frame clones, though not all of them. That table is the source of V, J and clone size, and D and trimming were worked out from the DNA. This table holds some 150,000 clones, approximately 83% found once. The CDR3 totals 20 residues. Trimming removed 3 bases from V and 1 base from J; junction bases left unmatched: 15. Per the germline V gene, CDR1 is SGHRS and CDR2 is YFSETQ. The chain carries TRBV5-1 and TRBJ2-3; 12 bases fit TRBD2. The receptor was isolated from a human donor with acute or convalescent COVID-19. The donor label of this sample is uncertain. Specimen: peripheral blood. As DNA, the CDR3 is TGCGCCAGCAGCTCTCAACGGGCTAGCGGGGGGGCCCGAGGCACAGATACGCAGTATTTT. This gives the protein CASSSQRASGGARGTDTQYF.